This T cell receptor (beta chain) was observed in a study of a mutant IDH1 vaccine in newly diagnosed glioma. Overall study context: In some groups vaccination began 4-6 weeks post-radiotherapy; others received it with temozolomide. Therapy received beforehand was radiotherapy, temozolomide, or both, with most patients given both. Study-wide findings and caveats: Overall, 80% to 95% of patients had vaccine-induced immune responses. The authors found pseudoprogression apparently unrelated to changes in top peripheral T cell clonotypes.

Described time point: week 11, during vaccination. Doses of 300 ug of mutant IDH1 20-mer peptide were given with topical imiquimod. As to this clone: What it binds is unknown.

This table comes from immunoSEQ multiplex PCR, and its TCRdb copy is limited to in-frame clones, with some not included. The sample has about 130,000 clones; around 77% are singletons. The sequenced sample was PBMCs, obtained from a glioma patient whose treatment included an IDH1 peptide vaccine. This clonotype originated in a man in his forties or fifties with glioma.

The CDR3, as DNA: TGTGCCAGCAGTCCCCCGACCGATCCGGGCGAGCAGTACTTC. Amino acid sequence: CASSPPTDPGEQYF. The rearrangement uses TRBV27 and TRBJ2-7, with D unresolved. Trimming took 5 bases from V and 6 from J, leaving 17 bases between them. This CDR3 contains 14 residues. Germline V CDR1 and CDR2: MNHEY, SMNVEV (reference sequence).